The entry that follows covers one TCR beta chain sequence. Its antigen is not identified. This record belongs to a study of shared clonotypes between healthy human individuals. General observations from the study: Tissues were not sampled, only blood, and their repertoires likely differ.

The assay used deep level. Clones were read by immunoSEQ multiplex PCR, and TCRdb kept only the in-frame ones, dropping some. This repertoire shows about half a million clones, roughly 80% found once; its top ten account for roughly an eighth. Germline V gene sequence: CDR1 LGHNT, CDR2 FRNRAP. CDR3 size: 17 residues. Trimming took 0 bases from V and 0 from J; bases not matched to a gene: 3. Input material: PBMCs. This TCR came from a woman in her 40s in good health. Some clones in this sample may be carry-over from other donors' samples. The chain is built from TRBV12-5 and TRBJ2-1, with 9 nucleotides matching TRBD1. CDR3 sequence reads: CASGLVTDRGSYNEQFF. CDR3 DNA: TGTGCTAGTGGTTTGGTAACGGACAGGGGCTCCTACAATGAGCAGTTCTTC.